This TCR beta chain derives from a study of Ad26.COV2.S vaccination and SARS-CoV-2 variants. Study summary: Donor was in the COV1001 Ad26.COV2.S trial arm.

Only in-frame clones appear in the TCRdb table, and some are missing; sequencing was by immunoSEQ multiplex PCR. The sample holds about 680,000 clones, 89% seen once. Study-level results: Spike-specific responses of CD8+ and CD4+ T cells were reported to display substantial breadth after vaccination. An underestimation of total T cell responses may have resulted from the TCR breadth and depth analyses.

Comment on this clone: As yet, its antigen is unknown.

The CDR3 consists of 12 residues. Trimming cost V 9 bases and J 2 bases; bases outside gene matches: 1. Germline CDR1 reads MNHEY; CDR2 reads SVGAGI. The treatment denotes: around 19 received Ad26.COV2.S at low or high dose, single or two shots; 5 received placebo; per-sample allocation not given. The samples were gathered on day 63 after the first injection of vaccine or placebo. Ad26.COV2.S expressed prefusion-stabilized spike from the original Wuhan strain. The clonotype originates from a person between 18 and 65 years old who received the Ad26.COV2.S COVID-19 vaccine or a placebo. This material consisted of peripheral blood, taken in a trial of Ad26.COV2.S vaccine versus placebo. J is TRBJ2-1 and V is TRBV6-5, with TRBD1 matching over 7 bases. The CDR3 coding sequence is TGTGCCAGTGGGACAGCCTACAATGAGCAGTTCTTC. It is translated as CASGTAYNEQFF.